The present TCR beta chain was sequenced within a study of blood T cell repertoires in COVID-19. As for the study in general: Samples representing acute and convalescent COVID-19 were sourced from the United States, Italy and Spain. PBMCs, B-cell-depleted T cells, or T cells were the source of the cDNA or gDNA that made up the material.

Per the original data handling: Reference gene primers were amplified, and this amplification served to estimate nucleated cell counts. This table comes from immunoSEQ multiplex PCR, and its TCRdb copy is limited to in-frame clones, with some not included. V, J and clone size are taken as reported in that table, and D and trimming were inferred from the DNA itself. The sample contains over 35,000 clones, roughly 83% of which appear only once. CDR3 length equals 13 residues. Trimming removed 7 bases at V and 8 bases at J, with 12 bases between. The germline V gene encodes CDR1 MDHEN and CDR2 SYDVKM. Specimen: peripheral blood. The source of this sequence is a human donor with acute or convalescent COVID-19. The donor label of this sample is uncertain. V and J are TRBV28 and TRBJ1-6; possible D gene TRBD1, 6 bases. The chain's CDR3 is CASMTQGYSPLHF. In DNA form, the CDR3 reads TGTGCCAGCATGACACAGGGTTATTCACCCCTCCACTTT.